The 24 T cell receptor beta chains in this list originate from one sample, sequenced in a study of OX40 agonist ivuxolimab in advanced cancers. This table comes from immunoSEQ multiplex PCR, and its TCRdb copy is limited to in-frame clones, with some not included. This sample yields some 130,000 clones, of which 85% to 90% are seen a single time; 0.55% belongs to the top ten. The input for sequencing was CD4+ or CD8+ T cells sorted from blood, taken in a trial of the OX40 agonist ivuxolimab. Source of these receptors: an adult with an advanced solid tumor such as melanoma, head and neck, liver or kidney cancer.

This chain connects TRBV6-5 to TRBJ1-5; 8 nucleotides align to TRBD1. Per germline, CDR1 MNHEY and CDR2 SVGAGI. This CDR3 has 14 amino acids. J gave up 4 bases and V 7 bases, and 6 bases lay outside the gene matches. CDR3 in amino acids: CASNTGGRNQPQHF. CDR3 coding DNA: TGTGCCAGCAACACAGGGGGGCGGAATCAGCCCCAGCATTTT.

J is TRBJ2-7 and V is TRBV7-9, with D hard to call. Germline V gene sequence: CDR1 SEHNR, CDR2 FQNEAQ (reference sequence). The CDR3 runs 15 residues. Between the trimmed V and J ends, which lost 1 base and 0 bases, there was a span of 10 bases. CDR3 amino acids: CASSLEGRDSYEQYF. The DNA of the CDR3 is TGTGCCAGCAGCTTAGAGGGTAGGGACTCCTACGAGCAGTACTTC.

The genes are TRBV6-5 and TRBJ1-5, with 7 bases lining up with TRBD1. CDR3 length: 15 residues. V trimming: 2 bases; J trimming: 5 bases; junction bases outside the gene matches: 6. Germline V CDR1 and CDR2: MNHEY, SVGAGI. The CDR3 sequence: CASSYTTGDDQPQHF. The CDR3 coding sequence is TGTGCCAGCAGTTACACCACAGGGGATGATCAGCCCCAGCATTTT.

This clone was observed a single time. At one end the junction does not follow the germline gene, possibly because of a read error. Written as DNA, the CDR3 is TGTGCCAGTAGTGGGACTAGCCAAGCGACCCAGTACTTC. It encodes CASSGTSQATQYF. The chain recombines TRBV19 with TRBJ2-5, with 9 bases identical to TRBD2. The CDR3 runs to 13 residues. CDR1 is LNHDA, CDR2 SQIVND, per germline (reference sequence).

The CDR3, as DNA: TGTGCCAGCAGCTGGCCATGGGGGGGGCGGGAGACCCAGTACTTC. Translation: CASSWPWGGRETQYF. The chain links TRBV7-2 to TRBJ2-5; D is possibly TRBD2 (7 bases). V dropped 4 bases and J dropped 5 bases, with 17 bases sitting between them. This CDR3 spans 15 amino acids. Germline lookup yields CDR1 SGHTA and CDR2 FQGNSA.

This clone showed up just once. The DNA for the CDR3 is TGTGCCAGCAGCGGAGCCGGCGGGGGGCCAGAGCAGTTCTTC. Amino acid sequence: CASSGAGGGPEQFF. The chain carries TRBV9 and TRBJ2-1; the match to TRBD2 covers 8 bases. The CDR3 has 14 residues. Germline loops: CDR1 SGDLS, CDR2 YYNGEE. V lost 3 bases, J lost 10 bases, and 9 bases stayed unmatched.

The V gene is TRBV19, the J gene TRBJ1-1; perhaps TRBD1 as D (5 bases). Germline CDR1 is LNHDA and CDR2 is SQIVND (reference sequence). The CDR3 spans 13 residues. CDR3 amino acids: CGTLAGRDRGAFF. The CDR3 nucleotides are TGTGGGACACTTGCGGGCAGGGACCGGGGAGCTTTCTTT.

The chain has TRBV28 and TRBJ2-7, with 9 bases that match TRBD2. V lost 5 bases to trimming and J lost 1 base; unmatched junction nucleotides: 9. The germline V gene has CDR1 MDHEN and CDR2 SYDVKM. This CDR3 contains 16 residues. The CDR3 loop is CASSLSGAGGSYEQYF. In DNA, the CDR3 is TGTGCCAGCAGTCTTTCGGGCGCGGGGGGGTCCTACGAGCAGTACTTC.

The chain is built from TRBV11-2 and TRBJ2-5; the D is unclear. V dropped 1 base and J dropped 5 bases, with 8 bases sitting between them. From germline, CDR1 is SGHAT and CDR2 FQNNGV. The CDR3 is 13 residues long. The CDR3 nucleotides are TGTGCCAGCAGCTTAGGGGTACGGGAGACCCAGTACTTC. This gives the protein CASSLGVRETQYF. Combining the CDR3 with reference TRBV11-2 and TRBJ2-5 gives the whole variable domain EAGVAQSPRYKIIEKRQSVAFWCNPISGHATLYWYQQILGQGPKLLIQFQNNGVVDDSQLPKDRFSAERLKGVDSTLKIQPAKLEDSAVYLCASSLGVRETQYFGPGTRLLVL.

The chain joins TRBV11-3 to TRBJ1-2; no clear D gene. Trimming took off 2 bases at V and 4 bases at J, with 8 bases between the two ends. Germline values: CDR1 SGHNT, CDR2 YENEEA. This CDR3 comprises 13 residues. The chain's CDR3 is CASSLSGGYGYTF. The CDR3 DNA reads TGTGCCAGCAGCTTATCGGGTGGCTATGGCTACACCTTC.

The chain couples TRBV4-2 to TRBJ1-2, with 10 bases matching TRBD1. The CDR3 contains 12 residues. Looked up from germline, CDR1 is LGHNA and CDR2 is YNFKEQ. With 1 base clipped from V and 14 bases from J, the junction kept 4 bases outside the gene matches. This chain's CDR3 is CASSQGQGATTF. The CDR3 DNA is TGTGCCAGCAGCCAAGGACAGGGGGCCACTACCTTC.

This clone has only one observation. Mismatch with germline at one junction end may stem from a read error. The V gene is TRBV10-3, the J gene TRBJ1-3; no reliable D call. The CDR3 contains 13 residues. CDR1 ENHRY and CDR2 SYGVKD come from the germline V gene. This CDR3 is CAISGDGAWGYDF. In DNA form, the CDR3 reads TGTGCCATCAGTGGCGACGGAGCATGGGGTTATGATTTT.

The chain recombines TRBV11-2 with TRBJ1-1, with a possible D match to TRBD1 (5 bases). The CDR3 has 16 amino acids. Germline V gene sequence: CDR1 SGHAT, CDR2 FQNNGV. V was cut by 4 bases and J by 1 base, with 16 bases left in between. CDR3 loop: CASSSRGSISNTEAFF. CDR3 sequence (DNA): TGTGCCAGCAGCTCGCGGGGGTCTATATCGAACACTGAAGCTTTCTTT.

This sequence joins TRBV5-4 and TRBJ2-3, with 13 nucleotides matching TRBD2. Germline V gene lookup returns CDR1 SGHNT and CDR2 YYREEE (reference sequence). Germline trimming cut 4 bases from V and 5 bases from J; bases unmatched to any gene: 7. The CDR3 has 16 amino acids. The CDR3 bases are TGTGCCAGCAGCGCCCCGACTAGCGGGGGGTTAGATACGCAGTATTTT. Translated: CASSAPTSGGLDTQYF. The entire variable domain, with the rest obtained from reference TRBV5-4 and TRBJ2-3, is as follows: ETGVTQSPTHLIKTRGQQVTLRCSSQSGHNTVSWYQQALGQGPQFIFQYYREEENGRGNFPPRFSGLQFPNYSSELNVNALELDDSALYLCASSAPTSGGLDTQYFGPGTRLTVL.

The gene calls are TRBV5-1 and TRBJ2-3; 10 bases are shared with TRBD2. The trim removed 4 bases at V and 4 bases at J, leaving 12 bases unmatched. The CDR3 is 17 amino acids. The V gene's germline CDR1 is SGHRS and CDR2 YFSETQ. The CDR3 DNA follows: TGCGCCAGCAGCCCCGAGGCCCCTAGCGGGGGCTCAGATACGCAGTATTTT. This codes for CASSPEAPSGGSDTQYF.

The chain is built from TRBV21-1 and TRBJ1-1; whether TRBD1, the table's D call, matches the DNA was not checked. TRBV21-1 is reported as a pseudogene. The CDR3 length is 14 residues. The DNA of the CDR3 is TGTGCCAGCAGCCTGCAGGGGGAGAACACTGAAGCTTTCTTT. It specifies CASSLQGENTEAFF.

V and J are TRBV4-1 and TRBJ2-5; D remains ambiguous. The J call is doubtful: the DNA matches TRBJ2-7 better. The CDR3 sequence is 12 residues long. CDR1 is MGHRA and CDR2 is YSYEKL in the germline V gene. CDR3 in DNA: TGCGCCAGCAGCCAAGAGACCGGCGAGCAGTACTTC. Translating it yields CASSQETGEQYF.

This clone was seen only once. The chain joins TRBV7-9 to TRBJ1-6; 11 bases match TRBD1. Germline CDR1 and CDR2: SEHNR and FQNEAQ (reference sequence). This CDR3 spans 15 amino acids. Trimming at V came to 10 bases and at J to 11 bases, leaving 13 bases not matched to a gene. CDR3 sequence (DNA): TGTGCCACTACGATGTGGACAGGGGGCGTAGCACCCCTCCACTTT. Amino acid sequence: CATTMWTGGVAPLHF.

This sequence joins TRBV4-3 and TRBJ1-5, with 7 bases matching TRBD1. Germline CDR1 is LGHNA and CDR2 is YSLEER. The CDR3 is 14 amino acids. Losses at the gene ends were 0 bases for V and 4 bases for J; bases not matched to a gene: 0. The CDR3 sequence: CASSQETGNQPQHF. The DNA of the CDR3 is TGCGCCAGCAGCCAAGAGACAGGGAATCAGCCCCAGCATTTT.

This sequence joins TRBV6-1 and TRBJ1-6; maybe TRBD1 (6 bases). Trimming cost V 7 bases and J 10 bases, with 26 bases left between them. CDR3 size: 17 residues. CDR1 is MNHNS, CDR2 SASEGT, per germline. CDR3 in DNA: TGTGCCAGCACTCAAGCCGCAGGGGAAGCGTGGGGATCACCCCTCCACTTT. This translates into CASTQAAGEAWGSPLHF.

This clone was counted once. The chain is built from TRBV27 and TRBJ1-5; weak D call: TRBD1 (5 bases). The CDR3 is 16 residues long. CDR1 and CDR2 (germline): MNHEY, SMNVEV (reference sequence). Trimming removed 6 bases at V and 0 bases at J, with 15 bases between. This CDR3 reads CASSRTGLNSNQPQHF. CDR3 DNA sequence: TGTGCCAGCAGCCGAACGGGACTTAATAGCAATCAGCCCCAGCATTTT.

The CDR3 bases are TGTGCCAGCAGATCCCTGAGCTCTAACTATGGCTACACCTTC. Its translation: CASRSLSSNYGYTF. The genes are TRBV6-5 and TRBJ1-2; no firm D call. V was clipped by 6 bases and J by 0 bases, with 11 bases between them. There are 14 residues in the CDR3. The germline V gene has CDR1 MNHEY and CDR2 SVGAGI.

The rearrangement links TRBV5-1 to TRBJ2-3; 7 bases map to TRBD1. This CDR3 is built from 14 residues. Germline CDR1 SGHRS, CDR2 YFSETQ. J gave up 3 bases and V 4 bases, and 5 bases lay outside the gene matches. CDR3 region: CASSLGQITDTQYF. In DNA form, the CDR3 reads TGCGCCAGCAGCCTGGGACAGATTACAGATACGCAGTATTTT.

In this sample, this clone turned up a few times. The chain couples TRBV30 to TRBJ2-7; possible D gene TRBD2, 7 bases. This CDR3 comprises 15 residues. Germline lookup yields CDR1 GTSNPN and CDR2 SVGIG (reference sequence). V was clipped by 3 bases and J by 0 bases, with 15 bases between them. The CDR3 bases are TGTGCCTGGAGGGCCCGCGGGGGCGGCTCCTACGAGCAGTACTTC. Its translation: CAWRARGGGSYEQYF.